This entry lists 21 T cell receptor beta chains sequenced from one sample in a study of shared clonotypes between healthy human individuals. Assay used: immunoSEQ multiplex PCR; TCRdb lists only in-frame clones, some missing. The data show some 2 million clones, about 95% seen once. Naive CD8 cells lacked CD45RO and underwent positive selection for CCR7, leaving out terminally differentiated effector memory CD45RA+ cells. Material: naive CD8+ T cells sorted from blood. These TCRs come from a man between 18 and 29 years old in good health.

The chain has TRBV9 and TRBJ1-1; D unclear. This CDR3 has 12 amino acids. Germline-derived CDR1 and CDR2 are SGDLS and YYNGEE. V was pared by 0 bases and J by 8 bases, with 8 bases between. The CDR3 protein is CASSVGAGEAFF. CDR3 nucleotide sequence: TGTGCCAGCAGCGTAGGCGCAGGAGAAGCTTTCTTT. The variable domain in full, completed from reference TRBV9 and TRBJ1-1, reads DSGVTQTPKHLITATGQRVTLRCSPRSGDLSVYWYQQSLDQGLQFLIQYYNGEERAKGNILERFSAQQFPDLHSELNLSSLELGDSALYFCASSVGAGEAFFGQGTRLTVV.

The chain has TRBV7-2 and TRBJ2-7; 10 nucleotides match TRBD2. The junction had 2 bases not matched to a gene; V was cut back by 0 bases and J by 3 bases. The germline V gene encodes CDR1 SGHTA and CDR2 FQGNSA. This CDR3 is 15 amino acids long. The DNA of the CDR3 is TGTGCCAGCAGCTTAGCTAGGACTAGCGGCTACGAGCAGTACTTC. It translates to CASSLARTSGYEQYF.

The genes are TRBV29-1 and TRBJ2-3, with D maybe TRBD2 (5 bases). The CDR3 is 16 amino acids. CDR1 is SQVTM, CDR2 ANQGSEA, per germline. V lost 2 bases and J 0 bases, leaving 15 bases between the germline ends. The CDR3, as DNA: TGCAGCGTTGAATATGTTGCGGGCCTAAGCACAGATACGCAGTATTTT. It yields the protein CSVEYVAGLSTDTQYF.

Regarding this clone: Other DNA variants within this sample encode the same CDR3. V and J are TRBV6-5 and TRBJ1-1; D possibly corresponds to TRBD1 (6 bases). Deletions cut 6 bases from V and 3 bases from J, with 14 bases between. The CDR3 loop spans 14 amino acids. Germline CDR1 and CDR2: MNHEY and SVGAGI. As DNA, the CDR3 is TGTGCCAGCAGCTACACCGAGGGGGACACTGAAGCTTTCTTT. Encoded protein: CASSYTEGDTEAFF.

The chain combines TRBV10-3 with TRBJ2-2; D gene uncertain. The CDR3 is made up of 13 amino acids. Trimming pared 8 bases from V and 1 base from J, leaving 8 bases between. Germline CDR1 is ENHRY and CDR2 is SYGVKD. CDR3 bases: TGTGCCATCGAGACTGGGAACACCGGGGAGCTGTTTTTT. This codes for CAIETGNTGELFF.

The V call is TRBV7-9, the J call TRBJ2-5; either TRBD1 or TRBD2 may supply D (5 bases each). CDR1 SEHNR and CDR2 FQNEAQ come from the germline V gene (reference sequence). Between the trimmed V and J ends, which lost 0 bases and 2 bases, there was a span of 13 bases. The CDR3 covers 16 residues. The CDR3 coding sequence is TGTGCCAGCAGCTTAGCGGAGGTAGGGGCTCAAGAGACCCAGTACTTC. Encoded protein: CASSLAEVGAQETQYF.

Only a few counts were recorded for this clone. The chain is built from TRBV7-8 and TRBJ2-3, with 9 bases aligning to TRBD1. Germline V gene lookup returns CDR1 SGHVS and CDR2 FQNEAQ. The J segment lost 4 bases and the V segment lost 2 bases, leaving 4 bases of the junction unmatched. The CDR3 covers 15 residues. The CDR3 region is CASSLHRGPADTQYF. CDR3 DNA: TGTGCCAGCAGCTTACACAGGGGGCCCGCAGATACGCAGTATTTT. Full variable domain (missing parts from reference TRBV7-8 and TRBJ2-3): GAGVSQSPRYKVAKRGQDVALRCDPISGHVSLFWYQQALGQGPEFLTYFQNEAQLDKSGLPSDRFFAERPEGSVSTLKIQRTQQEDSAVYLCASSLHRGPADTQYFGPGTRLTVL.

The chain joins TRBV15 to TRBJ1-2; no definite D call. V was cut by 5 bases and J by 5 bases, with 15 bases left in between. The CDR3 is 14 residues long. Looked up from germline, CDR1 is LNHNV and CDR2 is YYDKDF (reference sequence). The CDR3 protein is CATSGDFGVYGYTF. The CDR3 coding sequence is TGTGCCACCAGCGGCGACTTTGGGGTATATGGCTACACCTTC.

About this clone: In the same sample, other DNA sequences code for this CDR3. The rearrangement joins TRBV5-4 to TRBJ2-5, with 8 bases lining up with TRBD1. Trimming removed 2 bases from V and 5 bases from J; junction bases left unmatched: 5. CDR3 length: 14 amino acids. Germline V gives CDR1 SGHNT, CDR2 YYREEE (reference sequence). The CDR3 nucleotides are TGTGCCAGCAGCTTTTCAGGGGGCTTGGAGACCCAGTACTTC. Its translation is CASSFSGGLETQYF.

This clone was observed a single time. The chain employs TRBV29-1 and TRBJ2-7, with D perhaps TRBD2 (5 bases). Trimming removed 0 bases at V and 3 bases at J, with 9 bases between. CDR3 length: 13 amino acids. CDR1 and CDR2 (germline): SQVTM, ANQGSEA. In DNA, the CDR3 is TGCAGCGTTGAAGAGGCGGGCCACTACGAGCAGTACTTC. This codes for CSVEEAGHYEQYF.

A note on this clone: This same CDR3 is encoded by further DNA sequences in the sample. This sequence joins TRBV11-2 and TRBJ2-3; D remains unclear. The CDR3 is 13 residues long. Germline-derived CDR1 and CDR2 are SGHAT and FQNNGV. Trimming left V 1 base short and J 3 bases short, with 5 bases between. This chain's CDR3 is CASSLAPTDTQYF. CDR3 nucleotide sequence: TGTGCCAGCAGCTTAGCCCCGACAGATACGCAGTATTTT. The full variable domain, its missing parts supplied by reference TRBV11-2 and TRBJ2-3, is EAGVAQSPRYKIIEKRQSVAFWCNPISGHATLYWYQQILGQGPKLLIQFQNNGVVDDSQLPKDRFSAERLKGVDSTLKIQPAKLEDSAVYLCASSLAPTDTQYFGPGTRLTVL.

The chain joins TRBV29-1 to TRBJ2-3, with a weak D call TRBD1 (7 bases). This CDR3 has 15 amino acids. The V and J ends lost 8 bases and 5 bases respectively, with 23 bases between them. Germline V lookup: CDR1 SQVTM, CDR2 ANQGSEA. The CDR3 DNA reads as TGCAGCTCCGGGGAGGTCGACAGGGCAAAAGATACGCAGTATTTT. Amino acids: CSSGEVDRAKDTQYF.

The rearrangement joins TRBV6-5 to TRBJ1-3; no reliable D call. CDR3 length: 11 amino acids. The V end was cut by 6 bases, the J end by 3 bases, with 3 bases between. Per germline, CDR1 MNHEY and CDR2 SVGAGI. In DNA, the CDR3 is TGTGCCAGCAGAGGTGGAAACACCATATATTTT. It encodes CASRGGNTIYF.

A note on this clone: At one end the junction does not follow the germline gene, possibly because of a read error. This sequence joins TRBV7-7 and TRBJ2-1; 14 bases map to TRBD2. CDR1 is SSHAT and CDR2 is FNYEAQ in the germline V gene (reference sequence). The CDR3 is made up of 18 amino acids. The CDR3 nucleotides are TGTGCTAGCAGCCTTACTCTCACGACTAGCGGGGGGGCCGGTGAGCAGTTCTTC. It specifies CASSLTLTTSGGAGEQFF.

The V call is TRBV13, the J call TRBJ2-3; TRBD1 might be the D (6 bases). V lost 5 bases and J lost 5, with 20 bases in between. There are 16 residues in the CDR3. The germline V gene has CDR1 PRHDT and CDR2 FYEKMQ (reference sequence). The CDR3 spells CASSRVGTTTVDTQYF. CDR3 DNA: TGTGCCAGCAGCCGCGTTGGGACAACGACAGTAGATACGCAGTATTTT.

The V and J genes are TRBV11-2 and TRBJ2-1; 11 bases fit TRBD2. Germline V gene data show CDR1 as SGHAT and CDR2 as FQNNGV. V dropped 6 bases and J dropped 3; count of bases not matched to a gene: 7. The CDR3 consists of 16 residues. The CDR3 is CASSSPTSGSYNEQFF. CDR3 bases: TGTGCCAGCAGTTCGCCTACTAGCGGGAGCTACAATGAGCAGTTCTTC.

This chain links TRBV15 with TRBJ2-5; TRBD1 matches at 9 bases. V trimming: 3 bases; J trimming: 3 bases; junction bases outside the gene matches: 2. This CDR3 is built from 14 residues. In germline, CDR1 is LNHNV, CDR2 YYDKDF (reference sequence). This CDR3 is CATSSRTGEETQYF. CDR3 nucleotide sequence: TGTGCCACCAGCAGCAGGACAGGGGAAGAGACCCAGTACTTC. The entire variable domain, with the rest obtained from reference TRBV15 and TRBJ2-5, is as follows: DAMVIQNPRYQVTQFGKPVTLSCSQTLNHNVMYWYQQKSSQAPKLLFHYYDKDFNNEADTPDNFQSRRPNTSFCFLDIRSPGLGDTAMYLCATSSRTGEETQYFGPGTRLLVL.

V and J are TRBV28 and TRBJ2-3; possibly TRBD1 for D (6 bases). Germline loops: CDR1 MDHEN, CDR2 SYDVKM. The CDR3 extends over 14 amino acids. V was clipped by 7 bases and J by 4 bases, with 15 bases between them. The chain's CDR3 is CASTETGGSDTQYF. The DNA of the CDR3 is TGTGCCAGCACTGAGACAGGAGGATCAGATACGCAGTATTTT.

The CDR3 DNA is TGCGCCAGCAGTAGCGACAGTTTCTCCTACGAGCAGTACTTC. Its translation: CASSSDSFSYEQYF. The chain is built from TRBV4-1 and TRBJ2-7; TRBD1 or TRBD2 may be the D gene (5 bases each). The CDR3 extends over 14 amino acids. V shed 6 bases and J shed 0 bases, with 12 bases lying between them. The germline V gene has CDR1 MGHRA and CDR2 YSYEKL.

The CDR3, as DNA: TGCAGCGTTCAAACCGGACAGGGGGACTATGGCTACACCTTC. It specifies CSVQTGQGDYGYTF. The chain recombines TRBV29-1 with TRBJ1-2; 10 bases match TRBD1. Trimming cost V 5 bases and J 3 bases; bases outside gene matches: 6. The CDR3 runs to 14 residues. Germline values: CDR1 SQVTM, CDR2 ANQGSEA.

CDR3 sequence reads: CASSSGQGLSEAFF. DNA of the CDR3: TGTGCCAGCAGTTCGGGACAGGGGCTCTCTGAAGCTTTCTTT. The rearrangement joins TRBV6-6 to TRBJ1-1; 10 bases map to TRBD1. CDR3 length equals 14 residues. V shed 4 bases, J shed 6 bases, and the junction held 5 bases outside the gene matches. The germline V gene has CDR1 MNHNY and CDR2 SVGAGI (reference sequence).